This entry lists 21 T cell receptor beta chains sequenced from one sample in a study of shared clonotypes between healthy human individuals. Some clones are missing from TCRdb's copy, which holds only in-frame ones; the method was immunoSEQ multiplex PCR. The table includes roughly 1,800,000 clones, less than 95% detected once. The naive CD8 subset, CD45RO-negative cells positively selected for CCR7, excluded terminally differentiated effector memory CD45RA+ cells. The sequencing input was naive CD8+ T cells sorted from blood. Receptor source: a man aged 18 to 30 in good health.

The rearrangement joins TRBV19 to TRBJ2-7, with 7 positions matching TRBD2. Germline assignment: CDR1 LNHDA and CDR2 SQIVND (reference sequence). V was clipped by 10 bases and J by 4 bases; unmatched bases: 22. There are 17 residues in the CDR3. CDR3 DNA: TGTGCCAAGACCACCGAGACTAGCCAGAGAAGAACTTACGAGCAGTACTTC. Protein product: CAKTTETSQRRTYEQYF.

The chain uses TRBV7-9 and TRBJ2-7; perhaps TRBD1 as D (7 bases). Between the trimmed V and J ends, which lost 6 bases and 4 bases, there was a span of 22 bases. The CDR3 is 16 residues long. Germline-derived CDR1 and CDR2 are SEHNR and FQNEAQ (reference sequence). The chain's CDR3 is CASRAAGSQGVYEQYF. The CDR3 nucleotides read TGTGCCAGCAGAGCCGCCGGGAGTCAGGGGGTTTACGAGCAGTACTTC.

The chain uses TRBV5-4 and TRBJ1-1, with D possibly matching TRBD1 (5 bases). CDR3 size: 14 residues. Trimming left V 4 bases short and J 7 bases short, with 17 bases between. CDR1 is SGHNT, CDR2 YYREEE, per germline (reference sequence). The CDR3 here is CASSIGGGWDEAFF. Written as DNA, the CDR3 is TGTGCCAGCAGCATTGGGGGGGGATGGGATGAAGCTTTCTTT.

Worth noting for this clone: The same CDR3 also results from other DNA sequences found in this sample. The chain couples TRBV7-9 to TRBJ2-2, with D unclear. Between the trimmed V and J ends, which lost 2 bases and 2 bases, there was a span of 6 bases. Germline-derived CDR1 and CDR2 are SEHNR and FQNEAQ (reference sequence). The CDR3 spans 14 residues. CDR3: CASSLRRNTGELFF. Here the CDR3 DNA reads TGTGCCAGCAGCTTAAGACGTAACACCGGGGAGCTGTTTTTT.

As for this clone: This same CDR3 is encoded by further DNA sequences in the sample. This chain joins TRBV6-1 and TRBJ2-7; D ambiguous. Germline CDR1 is MNHNS and CDR2 is SASEGT. Trimming took 3 bases from V and 2 from J, leaving 8 bases between them. This CDR3 contains 13 residues. The CDR3 here is CASSDGRAYEQYF. The CDR3 DNA reads TGTGCCAGCAGTGATGGCAGAGCCTACGAGCAGTACTTC.

The chain uses TRBV29-1 and TRBJ2-7; no clear D. V was trimmed by 2 bases and J by 2 bases, leaving 7 bases between them. This CDR3 is 12 amino acids long. Germline values: CDR1 SQVTM, CDR2 ANQGSEA. The CDR3 is CSVETQTYEQYF. The CDR3 DNA follows: TGCAGCGTTGAAACGCAGACCTACGAGCAGTACTTC.

The chain uses TRBV7-9 and TRBJ2-5; D might be TRBD1 (5 bases). Looked up from germline, CDR1 is SEHNR and CDR2 is FQNEAQ (reference sequence). This CDR3 is 16 amino acids long. V was clipped by 5 bases and J by 4 bases, with 20 bases between them. The DNA for the CDR3 is TGTGCCAGCAGCCCCCCTCTGGACATCCAATTAGAGACCCAGTACTTC. It specifies CASSPPLDIQLETQYF. The whole variable domain, remainder taken from reference TRBV7-9 and TRBJ2-5, is DTGVSQNPRHKITKRGQNVTFRCDPISEHNRLYWYRQTLGQGPEFLTYFQNEAQLEKSRLLSDRFSAERPKGSFSTLEIQRTEQGDSAMYLCASSPPLDIQLETQYFGPGTRLLVL.

This chain connects TRBV10-1 to TRBJ2-1; a weak D match, TRBD2 (5 bases). The V end was cut by 2 bases, the J end by 2 bases, with 13 bases between. Looked up from germline, CDR1 is WNHNN and CDR2 is SYGVQD (reference sequence). CDR3 length: 16 residues. In DNA, the CDR3 is TGCGCCAGCAGTGAGAGTAGCGTGGGAACCTACAATGAGCAGTTCTTC. The encoded protein is CASSESSVGTYNEQFF.

The chain is built from TRBV9 and TRBJ2-3; 7 bases match TRBD1. The CDR3 spans 15 residues. After removal of 0 bases from V and 3 bases from J, the junction contained 4 bases not matched to a gene. The V gene's germline CDR1 is SGDLS and CDR2 YYNGEE. The CDR3 reads CASSVATDRTDTQYF. The DNA for the CDR3 is TGTGCCAGCAGCGTAGCTACGGACAGGACAGATACGCAGTATTTT.

The chain employs TRBV14 and TRBJ1-1; the D is unclear. CDR3 length: 16 residues. Trimming stripped 4 bases from V and 2 bases from J, with 17 bases between. Germline V gene data show CDR1 as SGHDN and CDR2 as FVKESK. The CDR3 is CASSPAYYGINTEAFF. As DNA, the CDR3 is TGTGCCAGCAGCCCGGCCTACTATGGAATAAACACTGAAGCTTTCTTT.

The rearrangement links TRBV4-3 to TRBJ2-2; D uncertain. Germline V lookup: CDR1 LGHNA, CDR2 YSLEER. CDR3 length equals 18 residues. Trimming took off 0 bases at V and 2 bases at J, with 16 bases between the two ends. The CDR3 here is CASSQERPGLINTGELFF. DNA for the CDR3: TGCGCCAGCAGCCAAGAAAGACCCGGGTTAATTAACACCGGGGAGCTGTTTTTT.

This clone has more than one count but fewer than ten. V usage is TRBV29-1 and J usage is TRBJ1-2, with D hard to call. The ends were cut back, 7 bases at V and 2 bases at J, with 11 bases in the middle. The length of the CDR3 is 12 residues. In germline, CDR1 is SQVTM, CDR2 ANQGSEA. The CDR3 region has the DNA TGCAGCGCTGGCGGCTCGAACTATGGCTACACCTTC. Translated: CSAGGSNYGYTF.

This chain uses TRBV14 with TRBJ1-2, with D possibly being TRBD1 (6 bases). V lost 4 bases and J lost 7, with 10 bases in between. The CDR3 contains 12 residues. The germline gives CDR1 SGHDN, CDR2 FVKESK. DNA for the CDR3: TGTGCCAGCAGCCCCGGGGGGCTTGGCTACACCTTC. Encoded protein: CASSPGGLGYTF.

This chain links TRBV30 with TRBJ2-1; possible D gene TRBD2, 6 bases. The CDR3 loop spans 13 amino acids. Germline V gene lookup returns CDR1 GTSNPN and CDR2 SVGIG (reference sequence). V was clipped by 0 bases and J by 8 bases, with 11 bases between them. The CDR3 bases are TGTGCCTGGAGTGTTTTGGCGGGACATGAGCAGTTCTTC. This encodes CAWSVLAGHEQFF.

The chain has TRBV18 and TRBJ2-7; possibly TRBD2 for D (5 bases). The CDR3 totals 15 residues. V lost 3 bases, J lost 3 bases, and 15 bases lay in between. Germline CDR1 is KGHSH and CDR2 is LQKENI. The CDR3 is CASSPNQDFGYEQYF. CDR3 nucleotides: TGTGCCAGCTCACCGAATCAGGACTTTGGCTACGAGCAGTACTTC.

The V call is TRBV25-1, the J call TRBJ1-6; weak D call: TRBD1 (6 bases). This CDR3 region has 15 residues. The germline V gene encodes CDR1 MGHDK and CDR2 SYGVNS. The V end lost 4 bases, the J end lost 7 bases, and 14 bases lay between the germline ends. CDR3 DNA sequence: TGTGCCAGCAGTGGGGGGGCTCGAACCAATTCACCCCTCCACTTT. Amino acids: CASSGGARTNSPLHF.

The V gene is TRBV21-1, the J gene TRBJ1-2. TRBV21-1 has pseudogene status. The CDR3 is 16 amino acids. This CDR3 is CASSKGGAGLCYGYTF. In DNA form, the CDR3 reads TGTGCCAGCAGCAAAGGAGGAGCCGGTCTCTGCTATGGCTACACCTTC.

This clone was counted a single time. The V gene is TRBV9, the J gene TRBJ2-1; D uncertain. Germline V gives CDR1 SGDLS, CDR2 YYNGEE. The CDR3 sequence is 15 residues long. With 0 bases removed from V and 2 bases from J, the gap between germline ends came to 9 bases. This CDR3 is CASSVGDGAYNEQFF. CDR3 nucleotide sequence: TGTGCCAGCAGCGTAGGCGACGGTGCCTACAATGAGCAGTTCTTC.

The chain joins TRBV5-1 to TRBJ2-3; TRBD2 agrees at 8 bases. V was pared by 0 bases and J by 3 bases, with 3 bases of the junction left unmatched. The CDR3 totals 15 residues. Germline CDR1 reads SGHRS; CDR2 reads YFSETQ. In DNA form, the CDR3 reads TGCGCCAGCAGCTTGGAAGTAGCGGGGACAGATACGCAGTATTTT. It encodes CASSLEVAGTDTQYF.

This sequence joins TRBV5-6 and TRBJ2-7; 11 bases line up with TRBD2. There are 17 residues in the CDR3. The germline gives CDR1 SGHDT, CDR2 YYEEEE. After removal of 2 bases from V and 2 bases from J, the junction contained 9 bases not matched to a gene. The CDR3 DNA is TGTGCCAGCAGCTTACTATTAGCGGGAGGGGATACCTACGAGCAGTACTTC. Its translation: CASSLLLAGGDTYEQYF. Drawing the rest from reference TRBV5-6 and TRBJ2-7, the complete variable domain is DAGVTQSPTHLIKTRGQQVTLRCSPKSGHDTVSWYQQALGQGPQFIFQYYEEEERQRGNFPDRFSGHQFPNYSSELNVNALLLGDSALYLCASSLLLAGGDTYEQYFGPGTRLTVT.

This clone was seen a single time. The chain carries TRBV9 and TRBJ2-1; D might be TRBD1 (6 bases). This CDR3 is 14 amino acids long. The germline gives CDR1 SGDLS, CDR2 YYNGEE. Trimming cost V 3 bases and J 2 bases, with 9 bases left between them. This chain's CDR3 is CASSGTAPYNEQFF. Here the CDR3 DNA reads TGTGCCAGCAGCGGGACAGCTCCCTACAATGAGCAGTTCTTC.